A selection of T cell receptor beta chains follows, all from one sample in a study of T cells after yellow fever vaccination. TCRdb passed the 5' RACE reads through MiXCR, listing each CDR3 protein once. Here the sample spans about 45,000 distinct CDR3 sequences, 6% to 7% being singletons. The sequencing here drew on CD8+ T cells not binding an NS4B(214-222) dextramer, sorted from PBMCs, taken 45 days after the yellow fever booster vaccination. Receptors originate from a man aged 25 to 40 who received the YFV17D yellow fever vaccine. The CDR3 runs from the conserved cysteine through the conserved F or W. A D gene is named only where the DNA matches it firmly. Clone size is given for some rows only: seen once, a few or many times, or a class if the clone is expanded.

V gene	J gene	CDR3 length	D gene	clone size	CDR3 DNA	CDR3 protein
TRBV5-1	TRBJ2-7	14	NA	many	TGCGCCAGCAGCTCGGACAGCGGCTTCTACGAGCAGTACTTC	CASSSDSGFYEQYF
TRBV13	TRBJ2-7	14	TRBD2	many	TGTGCCAGCAGCCGCCGGGAGGGAAGAGACGAGCAGTACTTC	CASSRREGRDEQYF
TRBV9	TRBJ2-1	16	TRBD2	many	TGTGCCAGCAGCGTAGGGGGAGGGAAGTTCTACAATGAGCAGTTCTTC	CASSVGGGKFYNEQFF
TRBV6-5	TRBJ2-1	15	TRBD1	NA	TGTGCCAGCAGTCCGACGACAGGGCGTAGTGGGGAGCAGTTCTTC	CASSPTTGRSGEQFF
TRBV10-1	TRBJ2-2	15	TRBD2	many	TGCGCCAGCAGCGCACTAGCGGAGAACACCGGGGAGCTGTTTTTT	CASSALAENTGELFF
TRBV20-1	TRBJ2-7	13	NA	many	TGCAGTGCTAGAGATGAAGGGGCCTACGAGCAGTACTTC	CSARDEGAYEQYF
TRBV6-1	TRBJ2-2	14	TRBD1	few	TGTGCCAGCAGTGCCTCTACAGGGGCCGGGGAGCTGTTTTTT	CASSASTGAGELFF
TRBV9	TRBJ1-4	15	TRBD1	many	TGTGCCAGCAGCGAGGGGACAGGGGTCACCGGAAAACTGTTTTTT	CASSEGTGVTGKLFF
TRBV25-1	TRBJ1-5	13	NA	few	TGTGCCAGCAGTGATGGTGAAGGTCAGCCCCAGCATTTT	CASSDGEGQPQHF
TRBV29-1	TRBJ2-6	15	NA	many	TGCAGCGTTGATGGAGGGGGGCCTGGGGCCAACGTCCTGACTTTC	CSVDGGGPGANVLTF
TRBV6-2/TRBV6-3	TRBJ2-7	15	TRBD2	many	TGTGCCAGCAGCCCCCCACTAGCGGGAGTCTACGAGCAGTACTTC	CASSPPLAGVYEQYF
TRBV19	TRBJ1-5	15	NA	few	TGTGCCAGTAGTATTGGCACAGTATCTACTCAGCCCCAGCATTTT	CASSIGTVSTQPQHF
TRBV7-2	TRBJ2-7	14	NA	many	TGTGCCAGCAGCTGGCCCGGGGAGACCTACGAGCAGTACTTC	CASSWPGETYEQYF
TRBV13	TRBJ2-1	16	TRBD2	NA	TGTGCCAGCAGCTTAGGGACTAGCGAGGACTACAATGAGCAGTTCTTC	CASSLGTSEDYNEQFF
TRBV11-2	TRBJ2-2	14	NA	many	TGTGCCAGCAGCTTATTCCGACACACCGGGGAGCTGTTTTTT	CASSLFRHTGELFF
TRBV6-5	TRBJ1-4	15	NA	few	TGTGCCAGCAGTTTTCAGGAGGTCCTTCCAGAAAAACTGTTTTTT	CASSFQEVLPEKLFF
TRBV4-2	TRBJ2-1	15	NA	NA	TGTGCCAGCAGCAGCAATATGCGGGGTGCCGGTGAGCAGTTCTTC	CASSSNMRGAGEQFF
TRBV30	TRBJ2-7	15	TRBD2	few	TGTGCCTGGAGTAGGGGTACCGGGACTAGCGACGAGCAGTACTTC	CAWSRGTGTSDEQYF
TRBV4-2	TRBJ2-5	17	NA	many	TGTGCCAGCAGCCAAGTAGCCCCTACGGGGGACCAAGAGACCCAGTACTTC	CASSQVAPTGDQETQYF
TRBV5-5	TRBJ2-7	11	NA	many	TGTGCCAGCAGCCTAACCTACGAGCAGTACTTC	CASSLTYEQYF
TRBV7-2	TRBJ2-3	16	NA	many	TGTGCCAGCAGCTACTACACTGGTTGGGACACAGATACGCAGTATTTT	CASSYYTGWDTDTQYF
TRBV7-8	TRBJ2-1	15	TRBD2	few	TGTGCCAGCAGCTCTGGACTAGCGGGACTTTATGAGCAGTTCTTC	CASSSGLAGLYEQFF
TRBV6-2/TRBV6-3	TRBJ2-7	18	NA	few	TGTGCCAGCAGTTACTCGACCGGAACGTTTAACGGACACTACGAGCAGTACTTC	CASSYSTGTFNGHYEQYF
TRBV7-9	TRBJ2-5	16	NA	many	TGTGCCAGCAGCTCCCCTGGGCGGCGGGACGGAGAGACCCAGTACTTC	CASSSPGRRDGETQYF
TRBV5-5	TRBJ2-1	14	NA	many	TGTGCCAGCAGCTTGGGCGAGGGCTACAATGAGCAGTTCTTC	CASSLGEGYNEQFF
TRBV20-1	TRBJ2-2	14	NA	many	TGCAGTGCTCGGGATTATTCGAACACCGGGGAGCTGTTTTTT	CSARDYSNTGELFF
TRBV5-6	TRBJ2-7	14	NA	many	TGTGCCAGCAGCTTAAACGTCCAGACCTACGAGCAGTACTTC	CASSLNVQTYEQYF
TRBV20-1	TRBJ2-1	17	NA	many	TGCAGTGCTAGAGACGCAAACAGGCCCCGGGGCTACAATGAGCAGTTCTTC	CSARDANRPRGYNEQFF
TRBV20-1	TRBJ2-7	16	TRBD2	many	TGCAGTGCTAGAACAGTAGCGGGAGAGGAGTGGGACGAGCAGTACTTC	CSARTVAGEEWDEQYF
TRBV5-1	TRBJ2-1	13	NA	many	TGCGCCAGCAGCCTGTGGATGAGCAATGAGCAGTTCTTC	CASSLWMSNEQFF
TRBV12-3/TRBV12-4	TRBJ2-3	20	TRBD2	many	TGTGCCAGCAGTTTCGGAGCTACTGGGACTAGCGGGGGATTCACAGATACGCAGTATTTT	CASSFGATGTSGGFTDTQYF
TRBV5-1	TRBJ1-2	12	NA	many	TGCGCCAGCAGCCTCGGAGGTGATGGCTACACCTTC	CASSLGGDGYTF
TRBV6-4	TRBJ2-2	15	TRBD1	few	TGTGCCAGCAGTGAAAGACAGGGGGTTACCGGGGAGCTGTTTTTT	CASSERQGVTGELFF
TRBV9	TRBJ2-7	14	TRBD2	few	TGTGCCAGCAGCGTTAGCGGGAGTGGGTACGAGCAGTACTTC	CASSVSGSGYEQYF
TRBV27	TRBJ2-6	15	NA	many	TGTGCCAGCAGTTTCGATAGCCCTGGGGCCAACGTCCTGACTTTC	CASSFDSPGANVLTF
TRBV20-1	TRBJ2-5	12	NA	many	TGCAGTGCCCGGACTCCCCCGAGGACCCAGTACTTC	CSARTPPRTQYF
TRBV29-1	TRBJ2-3	16	TRBD1	many	TGCAGCGTCGGACCCTCCCGGGACAGGCTCACAGATACGCAGTATTTT	CSVGPSRDRLTDTQYF